This entry lists 25 T cell receptor beta chains sequenced from one sample in a study of cytomegalovirus exposure and HLA in healthy donors. In the PCR, 60 Vbeta and 13 Jbeta primers were used. TCRdb's copy holds only in-frame clones and misses some; the assay was immunoSEQ multiplex PCR. The table records about 170,000 clones, roughly 84% of them present only once. Sequencing used PBMCs. The receptors were gathered from a boy between 2 and 15 years old in good health and CMV-seronegative.

The chain joins TRBV7-9 to TRBJ1-2, with unresolved D. This CDR3 contains 13 residues. V lost 1 base, J lost 4 bases, and 7 bases lay in between. Germline CDR1 SEHNR, CDR2 FQNEAQ (reference sequence). In DNA, the CDR3 is TGTGCCAGCAGCTTAGGAGTCGGCTATGGCTACACCTTC. Its translation is CASSLGVGYGYTF.

This chain connects TRBV6-6 to TRBJ2-7; D uncertain. CDR1 and CDR2 from the germline V gene are MNHNY and SVGAGI (reference sequence). Trimming removed 4 bases at V and 3 bases at J, with 16 bases between. This CDR3 is built from 15 residues. This CDR3 reads CASSSGPSLVYEQYF. The CDR3 DNA reads as TGTGCCAGCAGTTCTGGCCCCTCCCTCGTCTACGAGCAGTACTTC.

The CDR3 here is CASRLNSREGYGYTF. In nucleotides, the CDR3 is TGTGCAAGTCGCCTTAACAGCAGGGAGGGATATGGCTACACCTTC. J is TRBJ1-2 and V is TRBV12-2. TRBV12-2 constitutes a pseudogene. The CDR3 is made up of 15 amino acids.

This chain connects TRBV5-6 to TRBJ2-4; possible D gene TRBD1, 7 bases. Germline values: CDR1 SGHDT, CDR2 YYEEEE. V was pared by 4 bases and J by 2 bases, with 16 bases between. The CDR3 has 16 amino acids. The DNA of the CDR3 is TGTGCCAGCAGCCCCCGGCCAGGGGGGACCAAAAACATTCAGTACTTC. It translates to CASSPRPGGTKNIQYF.

The chain is built from TRBV19 and TRBJ1-1; TRBD1 matches 7 bases. V dropped 5 bases and J dropped 4; count of bases not matched to a gene: 4. Germline V CDR1 and CDR2: LNHDA, SQIVND (reference sequence). This CDR3 contains 13 residues. The CDR3, as DNA: TGTGCCAGTAGTGGACAGGTTGGCACTGAAGCTTTCTTT. The encoded protein is CASSGQVGTEAFF.

The J gene is TRBJ2-5, the V gene TRBV9; 8 nucleotides match TRBD2. The junction had 10 bases not matched to a gene; V was cut back by 4 bases and J by 2 bases. CDR1 and CDR2 (germline): SGDLS, YYNGEE. The CDR3 totals 16 residues. The CDR3 DNA reads TGTGCCAGCAGCCCACTCAGCGGGAGTTGGCAAGAGACCCAGTACTTC. It specifies CASSPLSGSWQETQYF.

CDR3 amino acids: CASSANGQAGEKLFF. The CDR3 coding sequence is TGTGCCAGCAGCGCTAACGGACAGGCTGGTGAAAAACTGTTTTTT. The chain has TRBV9 and TRBJ1-4; TRBD1 agrees at 7 bases. With V trimmed by 3 bases and J by 7 bases, 9 bases remained unmatched. This CDR3 has 15 residues. The V gene's germline CDR1 is SGDLS and CDR2 YYNGEE.

This clone was counted a few times. This rearrangement joins TRBV5-4 to TRBJ1-1; tentative D call: TRBD1 (6 bases). V was shortened by 0 bases and J by 4 bases, with 7 bases between the two germline ends. In germline, CDR1 is SGHNT, CDR2 YYREEE (reference sequence). The CDR3 length is 13 residues. In nucleotides, the CDR3 is TGTGCCAGCAGCTTGGGCAGGGGCACTGAAGCTTTCTTT. It encodes CASSLGRGTEAFF.

The J gene is TRBJ1-2, the V gene TRBV5-1; D may be TRBD1 (6 bases). This CDR3 comprises 15 residues. Germline V gives CDR1 SGHRS, CDR2 YFSETQ. V was clipped by 0 bases and J by 8 bases, with 17 bases between them. The CDR3 loop reads CASSLDRTETGGYTF. CDR3 bases: TGCGCCAGCAGCTTGGATAGGACAGAGACGGGAGGCTACACCTTC. The variable domain in full, completed from reference TRBV5-1 and TRBJ1-2, reads KAGVTQTPRYLIKTRGQQVTLSCSPISGHRSVSWYQQTPGQGLQFLFEYFSETQRNKGNFPGRFSGRQFSNSRSEMNVSTLELGDSALYLCASSLDRTETGGYTFGSGTRLTVV.

This chain connects TRBV5-1 to TRBJ2-7, with 8 nucleotides matching TRBD1. The CDR3 extends over 16 amino acids. Trimming took 4 bases from V and 4 from J; bases not matched to a gene: 13. Germline assignment: CDR1 SGHRS and CDR2 YFSETQ. The CDR3 loop is CASSPDGQGALYEQYF. CDR3 coding DNA: TGCGCCAGCAGCCCGGACGGTCAGGGGGCATTGTACGAGCAGTACTTC.

This clone occurred a few times. The V call is TRBV7-6, the J call TRBJ2-1; weak D call: TRBD2 (6 bases). The CDR3 sequence is 17 residues long. V shed 1 base and J shed 3 bases, with 16 bases lying between them. CDR1 and CDR2 (germline): SGHVS, FNYEAQ. The CDR3 sequence is CASSLGETGTVYNEQFF. The CDR3 nucleotides read TGTGCCAGCAGCTTAGGAGAGACCGGGACTGTCTACAATGAGCAGTTCTTC.

The gene calls are TRBV5-6 and TRBJ2-3, with 7 bases that match TRBD1. CDR1 SGHDT and CDR2 YYEEEE come from the germline V gene. Losses at the gene ends were 6 bases for V and 4 bases for J; bases not matched to a gene: 17. CDR3 length equals 17 residues. As DNA, the CDR3 is TGTGCCAGCACGATTCAACAGGGGTCAGTATTCCCAGATACGCAGTATTTT. Translated, it gives CASTIQQGSVFPDTQYF.

The rearrangement links TRBV9 to TRBJ2-1; a weak D match, TRBD2 (5 bases). The CDR3 has 15 residues. Trimming shortened V by 0 bases and J by 8 bases, and 15 bases separated the two germline ends. The V gene's germline CDR1 is SGDLS and CDR2 YYNGEE. The CDR3 coding sequence is TGTGCCAGCAGCGTAGTGGTGGGAGACGCGGATGAGCAGTTCTTC. Encoded protein: CASSVVVGDADEQFF. Filled out from reference TRBV9 and TRBJ2-1, the complete variable domain reads DSGVTQTPKHLITATGQRVTLRCSPRSGDLSVYWYQQSLDQGLQFLIQYYNGEERAKGNILERFSAQQFPDLHSELNLSSLELGDSALYFCASSVVVGDADEQFFGPGTRLTVL.

The rearrangement uses TRBV7-9 and TRBJ2-7; 11 bases map to TRBD1. This CDR3 comprises 14 residues. J lost 8 bases, V lost 5 bases, and 8 bases had no gene match. Per germline, CDR1 SEHNR and CDR2 FQNEAQ (reference sequence). CDR3 amino acids: CASSPRTGGSKQYF. Here the CDR3 DNA reads TGTGCCAGCAGCCCGAGGACAGGGGGCTCCAAGCAGTACTTC.

The V and J genes are TRBV11-2 and TRBJ2-3; TRBD1 matches at 7 bases. The CDR3 extends over 13 amino acids. Trimming at V came to 6 bases and at J to 1 base, leaving 1 base not matched to a gene. CDR1 and CDR2 (germline): SGHAT, FQNNGV. The CDR3 spells CASSDRGTDTQYF. In nucleotides, the CDR3 is TGTGCCAGCAGTGACAGGGGCACAGATACGCAGTATTTT.

V is TRBV6-5 and J is TRBJ1-5, with 7 bases lining up with TRBD1. Germline V gives CDR1 MNHEY, CDR2 SVGAGI. CDR3 length: 14 residues. The V gene end was trimmed by 6 bases and the J gene end by 2 bases; junction bases not matched to a gene: 4. The CDR3 is CASSRDSRNQPQHF. CDR3 nucleotides: TGTGCCAGCAGCCGGGACAGCCGCAATCAGCCCCAGCATTTT.

The V gene is TRBV4-1, the J gene TRBJ2-1, with TRBD2 matching over 9 bases. J lost 2 bases, V lost 1 base, and 3 bases had no gene match. Germline CDR1 and CDR2: MGHRA and YSYEKL. The CDR3 has 16 amino acids. CDR3 residues: CASSQALAGTYNEQFF. CDR3 DNA: TGCGCCAGCAGCCAAGCACTAGCGGGTACCTACAATGAGCAGTTCTTC.

This sequence joins TRBV7-9 and TRBJ1-2; D is unresolved. The CDR3 has 11 amino acids. CDR1 is SEHNR, CDR2 FQNEAQ, per germline (reference sequence). Trimming cost V 7 bases and J 8 bases, with 11 bases left between them. As DNA, the CDR3 is TGTGCCAGCACTATAATCCAAGGCTACACCTTC. Protein product: CASTIIQGYTF. Full variable domain (missing parts from reference TRBV7-9 and TRBJ1-2): DTGVSQNPRHKITKRGQNVTFRCDPISEHNRLYWYRQTLGQGPEFLTYFQNEAQLEKSRLLSDRFSAERPKGSFSTLEIQRTEQGDSAMYLCASTIIQGYTFGSGTRLTVV.

CDR3 in DNA: TGTGCCAGCAGCAAAGATGGGACACCGAACACCGGGGAGCTGTTTTTT. It translates to CASSKDGTPNTGELFF. The chain has TRBV21-1 and TRBJ2-2; the table's TRBD1 call for D was not verified on the DNA. TRBV21-1 is a documented pseudogene. The CDR3 is made up of 16 amino acids.

V gene TRBV2 combines with J gene TRBJ2-7; no reliable D call. V shed 7 bases and J shed 5 bases, with 12 bases lying between them. Germline values: CDR1 SNHLY, CDR2 FYNNEI. The CDR3 is made up of 12 amino acids. The CDR3 is CASNKNLDEQYF. The CDR3 region has the DNA TGTGCCAGCAATAAAAATCTAGACGAGCAGTACTTC. The full variable domain, its missing parts supplied by reference TRBV2 and TRBJ2-7, is EPEVTQTPSHQVTQMGQEVILRCVPISNHLYFYWYRQILGQKVEFLVSFYNNEISEKSEIFDDQFSVERPDGSNFTLKIRSTKLEDSAMYFCASNKNLDEQYFGPGTRLTVT.

The CDR3 DNA reads TGTGCCAGCAGCGTAGCGGGACAGGGTGGGGGCTACACCTTC. This gives the protein CASSVAGQGGGYTF. The chain recombines TRBV9 with TRBJ1-2, with 9 bases aligning to TRBD1. The CDR3 covers 14 residues. CDR1 SGDLS and CDR2 YYNGEE come from the germline V gene. The junction had 5 bases not matched to a gene; V was cut back by 0 bases and J by 8 bases.

The chain couples TRBV7-6 to TRBJ2-3; D is possibly TRBD1 (5 bases). Germline values: CDR1 SGHVS, CDR2 FNYEAQ. CDR3 size: 16 residues. The ends were cut back, 0 bases at V and 6 bases at J, with 16 bases in the middle. Here the CDR3 DNA reads TGTGCCAGCAGCTTAGCGAAGGGTCCAGGGCTTGATACGCAGTATTTT. It specifies CASSLAKGPGLDTQYF.

This clone was counted once. CDR3 nucleotides: TGTGCCAGCAGCTTGGAGGGACTAGCACGTGAGCAGTTCTTC. As protein: CASSLEGLAREQFF. V gene TRBV5-4 combines with J gene TRBJ2-1; TRBD2 matches 9 bases. Germline assignment: CDR1 SGHNT and CDR2 YYREEE (reference sequence). Trimming removed 0 bases from V and 9 bases from J; junction bases left unmatched: 4. CDR3 length: 14 residues.

The chain is built from TRBV10-3 and TRBJ2-5; D possibly corresponds to TRBD2 (5 bases). V lost 2 bases to trimming and J lost 4 bases, with 14 bases between them. Germline assignment: CDR1 ENHRY and CDR2 SYGVKD. The CDR3 consists of 15 residues. The CDR3 nucleotides read TGTGCCATCAGTGAGAAAGAGCGGATAGCAGAGACCCAGTACTTC. Its translation: CAISEKERIAETQYF.

The chain has TRBV15 and TRBJ1-1; D is unresolved. V was shortened by 5 bases and J by 0 bases, with 7 bases between the two germline ends. The germline CDR1 and CDR2 sequences are LNHNV and YYDKDF (reference sequence). This CDR3 is built from 13 residues. This CDR3 is CATSRGVNTEAFF. Here the CDR3 DNA reads TGTGCCACCAGCCGAGGAGTGAACACTGAAGCTTTCTTT.